Sequencing of this T cell receptor (beta chain) was carried out in a study of vaccination effects on CD4 cells after COVID-19. This clone was picked up one time. Antigen: not known. Looked up from germline, CDR1 is SGHRS and CDR2 is YFSETQ. V lost 3 bases and J 6 bases, leaving 10 bases between the germline ends. The CDR3 spans 13 residues. Cultured cells yielded isolated CD4+ T cells after around 10 days. SARS-CoV-2 infection was confirmed by PCR in the person between March and December 2020. Each participant received a vaccine that was either BNT162b2 or mRNA-1273, given as two doses. Half-medium exchanges with IL-2 medium took place on days 3 and 7. Method: immunoSEQ multiplex PCR; TCRdb's copy keeps in-frame clones and lacks some. The repertoire holds fewer than 55,000 clones, with over 65% as singletons.

This chain uses TRBV5-1 with TRBJ2-1; D gene uncertain. Specimen: CD4+ T cells from PBMCs cultured without peptide, collected after COVID-19 vaccination. The TCR was taken from a human donor who had a prior SARS-CoV-2 infection. As DNA, the CDR3 is TGCGCCAGCAGCTCGATCCCGTCCAATGAGCAGTTCTTC. It encodes CASSSIPSNEQFF.